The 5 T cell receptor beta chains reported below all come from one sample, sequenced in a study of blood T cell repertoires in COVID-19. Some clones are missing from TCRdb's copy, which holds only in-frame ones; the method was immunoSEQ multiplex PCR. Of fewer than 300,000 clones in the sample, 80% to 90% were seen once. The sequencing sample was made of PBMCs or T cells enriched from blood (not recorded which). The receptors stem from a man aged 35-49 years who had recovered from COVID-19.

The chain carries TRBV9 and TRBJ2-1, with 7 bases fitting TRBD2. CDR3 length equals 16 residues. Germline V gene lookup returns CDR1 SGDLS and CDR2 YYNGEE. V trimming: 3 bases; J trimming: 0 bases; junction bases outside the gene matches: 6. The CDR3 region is CASSGTGGSSYNEQFF. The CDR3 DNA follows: TGTGCCAGCAGCGGGACCGGCGGGAGCTCCTACAATGAGCAGTTCTTC. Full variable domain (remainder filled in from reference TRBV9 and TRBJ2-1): DSGVTQTPKHLITATGQRVTLRCSPRSGDLSVYWYQQSLDQGLQFLIQYYNGEERAKGNILERFSAQQFPDLHSELNLSSLELGDSALYFCASSGTGGSSYNEQFFGPGTRLTVL.

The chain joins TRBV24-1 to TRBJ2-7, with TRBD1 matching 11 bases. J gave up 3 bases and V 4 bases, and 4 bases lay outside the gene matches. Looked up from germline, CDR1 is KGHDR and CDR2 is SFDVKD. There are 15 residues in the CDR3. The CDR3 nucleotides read TGTGCCACCAGTGACCACGGGACAGGGGGCTACGAGCAGTACTTC. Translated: CATSDHGTGGYEQYF.

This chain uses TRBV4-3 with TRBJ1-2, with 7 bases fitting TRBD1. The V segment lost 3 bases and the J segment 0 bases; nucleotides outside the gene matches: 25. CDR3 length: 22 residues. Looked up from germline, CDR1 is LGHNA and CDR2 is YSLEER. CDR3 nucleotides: TGCGCCAGCAGCCAGGAATACCCTTACACCGGGACAGTGAAGATAGCTAACTATGGCTACACCTTC. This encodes CASSQEYPYTGTVKIANYGYTF.

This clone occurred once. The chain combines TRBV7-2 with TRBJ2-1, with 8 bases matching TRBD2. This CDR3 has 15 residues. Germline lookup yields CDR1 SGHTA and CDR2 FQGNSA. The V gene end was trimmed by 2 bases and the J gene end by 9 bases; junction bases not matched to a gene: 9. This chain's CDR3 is CASSLRASGPGEQFF. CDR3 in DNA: TGTGCCAGCAGCTTACGGGCTAGCGGGCCCGGTGAGCAGTTCTTC.

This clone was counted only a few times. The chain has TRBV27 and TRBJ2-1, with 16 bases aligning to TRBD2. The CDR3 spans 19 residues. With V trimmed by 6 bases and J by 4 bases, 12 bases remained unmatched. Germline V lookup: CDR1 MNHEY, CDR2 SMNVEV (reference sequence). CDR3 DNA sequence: TGTGCCAGCAGCCCAGGACCGGGACTAGCGGGAGGGGGGTACAATGAGCAGTTCTTC. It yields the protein CASSPGPGLAGGGYNEQFF.